A selection of T cell receptor beta chains follows, all from one sample in a study of technical replicates of blood from a handful of donors. Sequenced by immunoSEQ multiplex PCR; TCRdb stores in-frame clones only, minus some. The sample has tens of thousands of clones; approximately 96% are singletons. Sequencing was done on a sample of T cells isolated from PBMCs. The source is a human donor in good health. Each CDR3 is given with its conserved first and last residue. The D gene is left open where the match is weak. Size is omitted from some rows. Given values are once, few, many or a class for expanded clones.

v_gene: TRBV5-1
abundance: NA
d_gene: NA
j_gene: TRBJ1-2
CDR3nt: TGCGCCAGCAGCTTGTCCGGGGGAGAAGGCTACACCTTC
CDR3aa: CASSLSGGEGYTF

v_gene: TRBV9
abundance: once
d_gene: NA
j_gene: TRBJ2-7
CDR3nt: TGTGCCAGCAGCGTTCGGGGGATGGACGAGCAGTACTTC
CDR3aa: CASSVRGMDEQYF

v_gene: TRBV27
abundance: NA
d_gene: NA
j_gene: TRBJ2-7
CDR3nt: TGTGCCAGCAGCGCTAACAGCTACGAGCAGTACTTC
CDR3aa: CASSANSYEQYF

v_gene: TRBV5-4
abundance: NA
d_gene: TRBD1
j_gene: TRBJ2-5
CDR3nt: TGTGCCAGCAGCTCTACCAGGACAGGGAACCAAGAGACCCAGTACTTC
CDR3aa: CASSSTRTGNQETQYF

v_gene: TRBV28
abundance: NA
d_gene: TRBD1
j_gene: TRBJ2-2
CDR3nt: TGTGCCAGCAGTTCTCAGGGACAGGGGGCGTCCGGGGAGCTGTTTTTT
CDR3aa: CASSSQGQGASGELFF

v_gene: TRBV7-9
abundance: NA
d_gene: NA
j_gene: TRBJ2-7
CDR3nt: TGTGCCAGCAGCCACGGGGAGCGCGAGCAGTACTTC
CDR3aa: CASSHGEREQYF

v_gene: TRBV6-1
abundance: NA
d_gene: TRBD1
j_gene: TRBJ1-5
CDR3nt: TGTGCCAGCAGTGGGGGGACAGGCCCTCCACCCCAGCATTTT
CDR3aa: CASSGGTGPPPQHF

v_gene: TRBV30
abundance: NA
d_gene: NA
j_gene: TRBJ2-7
CDR3nt: TGTGCCTGGAGATTTAGTCCCTCCTACGAGCAGTACTTC
CDR3aa: CAWRFSPSYEQYF

v_gene: TRBV6-4
abundance: few
d_gene: NA
j_gene: TRBJ2-2
CDR3nt: TGTGCCAGCAGTGACGTATCAGGGAACACCGGGGAGCTGTTTTTT
CDR3aa: CASSDVSGNTGELFF

v_gene: TRBV27
abundance: NA
d_gene: NA
j_gene: TRBJ1-5
CDR3nt: TGTGCCAGCAGTAAGGGGGACAATACGAACCGGCCCCAGCATTTT
CDR3aa: CASSKGDNTNRPQHF

v_gene: TRBV7-2
abundance: few
d_gene: NA
j_gene: TRBJ1-1
CDR3nt: TGTGCCAGCAGCTTAGTGGGGGGTGAAGCTTTCTTT
CDR3aa: CASSLVGGEAFF

v_gene: TRBV5-5
abundance: NA
d_gene: NA
j_gene: TRBJ2-7
CDR3nt: TGTGCCAGCAGTTTCCGGAGGCTCGACGACGAGCAGTACTTC
CDR3aa: CASSFRRLDDEQYF

v_gene: TRBV27
abundance: NA
d_gene: TRBD1
j_gene: TRBJ1-2
CDR3nt: TGTGCCAGCAGTGCATACAGGGGGAACTATGGCTACACCTTC
CDR3aa: CASSAYRGNYGYTF

v_gene: TRBV9
abundance: NA
d_gene: NA
j_gene: TRBJ1-1
CDR3nt: TGTGCCAGCAGCGGATCAGGGGCTGAAGCTTTCTTT
CDR3aa: CASSGSGAEAFF

v_gene: TRBV6-5
abundance: NA
d_gene: NA
j_gene: TRBJ1-1
CDR3nt: TGTGCCAGCAGTTCGACGGGGAACACTGAAGCTTTCTTT
CDR3aa: CASSSTGNTEAFF

v_gene: TRBV19
abundance: NA
d_gene: TRBD1
j_gene: TRBJ2-3
CDR3nt: TGTGCCAGTATCAGGACAGGGGACACAGATACGCAGTATTTT
CDR3aa: CASIRTGDTDTQYF

v_gene: TRBV10-3
abundance: NA
d_gene: NA
j_gene: TRBJ1-2
CDR3nt: TGTGCCATCGCCATACAGGACTATGGCTACACCTTC
CDR3aa: CAIAIQDYGYTF

v_gene: TRBV29-1
abundance: NA
d_gene: TRBD2
j_gene: TRBJ2-7
CDR3nt: TGCAGCGTTGAACTAGGGGAGGGTTACTACGAGCAGTACTTC
CDR3aa: CSVELGEGYYEQYF

v_gene: TRBV30
abundance: NA
d_gene: TRBD1
j_gene: TRBJ2-7
CDR3nt: TGTGCCTGGAGTGTAACAGGGGTCGAGCAGTACTTC
CDR3aa: CAWSVTGVEQYF

v_gene: TRBV19
abundance: NA
d_gene: NA
j_gene: TRBJ1-2
CDR3nt: TGTGCCAGTAGGGTACTGGACTATGGCTACACCTTC
CDR3aa: CASRVLDYGYTF

v_gene: TRBV7-9
abundance: NA
d_gene: TRBD1
j_gene: TRBJ1-1
CDR3nt: TGTGCCAGCCTCGACAGGGGGCAGGGGGACACTGAAGCTTTCTTT
CDR3aa: CASLDRGQGDTEAFF

v_gene: TRBV5-8
abundance: NA
d_gene: TRBD1
j_gene: TRBJ2-1
CDR3nt: TGTGCCAGCAGCGCCACAGGGGGCATGATCAGCGAGCAGTTCTTC
CDR3aa: CASSATGGMISEQFF

v_gene: TRBV28
abundance: NA
d_gene: NA
j_gene: TRBJ1-4
CDR3nt: TGTGCCAGCAGTTTACGGCCTGGGCAGGGATGGGTTAATGAAAAACTGTTTTTT
CDR3aa: CASSLRPGQGWVNEKLFF

v_gene: TRBV5-1
abundance: NA
d_gene: TRBD2
j_gene: TRBJ2-5
CDR3nt: TGCGCCAGCAGCCTGGCTTACGGGCTAGAACTAGCGGGAGGGCTCCAGACCCAGTACTTC
CDR3aa: CASSLAYGLELAGGLQTQYF

v_gene: TRBV2
abundance: NA
d_gene: NA
j_gene: TRBJ1-5
CDR3nt: TGTGCCAGCCGACTAAAAAATCAGCCCCAGCATTTT
CDR3aa: CASRLKNQPQHF

v_gene: TRBV9
abundance: NA
d_gene: TRBD1
j_gene: TRBJ1-5
CDR3nt: TGTGCCAGCAGTTCAGGGGGCTCTACTAATCAGCCCCAGCATTTT
CDR3aa: CASSSGGSTNQPQHF

v_gene: TRBV19
abundance: NA
d_gene: NA
j_gene: TRBJ1-3
CDR3nt: TGTGCCAGTAGTCCACAGAACCCGGGAAACACCATATATTTT
CDR3aa: CASSPQNPGNTIYF

v_gene: TRBV5-6
abundance: once
d_gene: NA
j_gene: TRBJ2-5
CDR3nt: TGTGCCAGCAGCTTGGCCCAGGGGTCAGAGACCCAGTACTTC
CDR3aa: CASSLAQGSETQYF

v_gene: TRBV5-4
abundance: NA
d_gene: NA
j_gene: TRBJ2-1
CDR3nt: TGTGCCAGCAGACTGGCCAGGGATGGTACCGATGAGCAGTTCTTC
CDR3aa: CASRLARDGTDEQFF

v_gene: TRBV19
abundance: once
d_gene: TRBD1
j_gene: TRBJ1-1
CDR3nt: TGTGCCAGTATACAGGGGTTCACTGAAGCTTTCTTT
CDR3aa: CASIQGFTEAFF